Below, 7 T cell receptor beta chains from the same sample are listed, as sequenced in a study of blood T cell repertoires in COVID-19. TCRdb's copy holds only in-frame clones and misses some; the assay was immunoSEQ multiplex PCR. The table lists just over 250,000 clones, over 80% of them singletons. Sequencing input: peripheral blood. The receptors were sampled from a woman aged 70-85 years with COVID-19, enrolled during active disease.

The V and J genes are TRBV11-3 and TRBJ2-7, with 7 bases fitting TRBD1. The V segment lost 3 bases and the J segment 3 bases; nucleotides outside the gene matches: 2. From germline, CDR1 is SGHNT and CDR2 YENEEA. CDR3 length: 13 residues. DNA of the CDR3: TGTGCCAGCAGCTTCTACAGGGGCTACGAGCAGTACTTC. This codes for CASSFYRGYEQYF.

The chain joins TRBV28 to TRBJ2-7, with TRBD2 matching over 14 bases. The ends lost 6 bases at V and 3 bases at J; junction bases unmatched: 4. The CDR3 has 15 residues. From germline, CDR1 is MDHEN and CDR2 SYDVKM. Here the CDR3 reads CASSQGTSGSYEQYF. The DNA for the CDR3 is TGTGCCAGCAGCCAAGGGACTAGCGGGAGCTACGAGCAGTACTTC.

This sequence joins TRBV10-3 and TRBJ1-2; 8 bases are a match to TRBD1. This CDR3 has 14 amino acids. V was clipped by 4 bases and J by 2 bases; unmatched bases: 3. Germline assignment: CDR1 ENHRY and CDR2 SYGVKD. DNA of the CDR3: TGTGCCATCAGTGCGACAGGGGAAAACTATGGCTACACCTTC. It specifies CAISATGENYGYTF.

The J gene is TRBJ1-6, the V gene TRBV2; 7 nucleotides match TRBD1. Germline-derived CDR1 and CDR2 are SNHLY and FYNNEI. The V gene end was trimmed by 6 bases and the J gene end by 0 bases; junction bases not matched to a gene: 11. There are 18 residues in the CDR3. CDR3 sequence reads: CASRDNGQESSYNSPLHF. As DNA, the CDR3 is TGTGCCAGCAGGGACAACGGACAGGAGAGCTCCTATAATTCACCCCTCCACTTT.

The V gene is TRBV5-4, the J gene TRBJ1-6, with D uncertain. Trimming stripped 2 bases from V and 6 bases from J, with 12 bases between. The V gene's germline CDR1 is SGHNT and CDR2 YYREEE (reference sequence). The CDR3 contains 15 residues. This CDR3 reads CASSLDSRVNSPLHF. CDR3 bases: TGTGCCAGCAGCTTAGATTCCCGGGTTAATTCACCCCTCCACTTT.

This clone was seen just once. This chain joins TRBV21-1 and TRBJ2-1; TRBD2 was called by the table and not checked on the DNA. TRBV21-1 is given as a pseudogene. The CDR3 totals 17 residues. The CDR3 DNA reads TGTGCCAGCAGCAAGCCCCACCGCGGGAGCTCCTACAATGAGCAGTTCTTC. Protein product: CASSKPHRGSSYNEQFF.

This rearrangement joins TRBV24-1 to TRBJ2-7; 13 bases fit TRBD2. This CDR3 spans 16 amino acids. V lost 1 base to trimming and J lost 4 bases; unmatched junction nucleotides: 3. Germline CDR1 is KGHDR and CDR2 is SFDVKD. This CDR3 reads CATSDFGTSGTYEQYF. In DNA form, the CDR3 reads TGTGCCACCAGTGATTTCGGGACTAGCGGGACTTACGAGCAGTACTTC.